This T cell receptor beta chain comes out of a study of low-dose radiotherapy and immunotherapy resistance in tumors. In its sample, this clonotype was seen many times. Deletions cut 2 bases from V and 1 base from J, with 7 bases between. The germline V gene has CDR1 SGHTA and CDR2 FQGNSA. The CDR3 has 14 amino acids. Time point noted: before trial treatment. The patients who were eligible all carried advanced solid tumors that lacked tumor-infiltrating lymphocytes, meaning the tumors were TIL-negative. TRAV- and TRBV-specific primers were used for first-strand cDNA, which covered alpha and beta chains. TCRs were amplified for about 18 PCR cycles with a constant-region primer and V-primer adapter. A single record per CDR3 protein comes from TCRdb applying MiXCR to the reads. The sample yields about 82,000 distinct CDR3 sequences, 15% to 20% seen once.

The clonotype comes from a male donor with prostate cancer. V and J are TRBV7-2 and TRBJ2-3; D gene unclear. Sequenced here: PBMCs, sampled before treatment. The CDR3 protein is CASSLRLGTDTQYF. Written as DNA, the CDR3 is TGTGCCAGCAGCTTACGCTTGGGCACAGATACGCAGTATTTT.